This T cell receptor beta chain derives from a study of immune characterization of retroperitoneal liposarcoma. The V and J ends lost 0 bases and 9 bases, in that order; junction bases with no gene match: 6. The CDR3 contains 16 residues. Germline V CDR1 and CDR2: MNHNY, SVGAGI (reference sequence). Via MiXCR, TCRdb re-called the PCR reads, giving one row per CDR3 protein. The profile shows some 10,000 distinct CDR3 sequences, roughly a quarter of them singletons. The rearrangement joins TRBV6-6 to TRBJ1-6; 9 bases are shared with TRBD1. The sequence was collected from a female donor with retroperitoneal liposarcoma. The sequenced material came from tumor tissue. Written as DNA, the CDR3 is TGTGCCAGCAGTTACTCGATACGGGACAGGGTTTCACCCCTCCACTTT. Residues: CASSYSIRDRVSPLHF.